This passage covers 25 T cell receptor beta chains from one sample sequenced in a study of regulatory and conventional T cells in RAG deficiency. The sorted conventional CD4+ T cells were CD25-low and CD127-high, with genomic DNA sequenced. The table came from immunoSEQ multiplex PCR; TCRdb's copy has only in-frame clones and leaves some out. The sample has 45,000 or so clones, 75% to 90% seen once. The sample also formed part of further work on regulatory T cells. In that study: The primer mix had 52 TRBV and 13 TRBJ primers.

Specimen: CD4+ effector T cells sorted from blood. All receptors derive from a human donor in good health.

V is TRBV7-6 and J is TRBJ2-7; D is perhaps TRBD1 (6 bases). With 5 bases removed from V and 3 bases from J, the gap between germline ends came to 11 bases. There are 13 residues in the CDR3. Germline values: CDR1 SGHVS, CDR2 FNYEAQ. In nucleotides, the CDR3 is TGTGCCAGCAGCAACGGCAGGGGCTACGAGCAGTACTTC. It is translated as CASSNGRGYEQYF. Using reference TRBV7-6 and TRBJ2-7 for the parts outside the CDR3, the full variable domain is GAGVSQSPRYKVTKRGQDVALRCDPISGHVSLYWYRQALGQGPEFLTYFNYEAQQDKSGLPNDRFSAERPEGSISTLTIQRTEQRDSAMYRCASSNGRGYEQYFGPGTRLTVT.

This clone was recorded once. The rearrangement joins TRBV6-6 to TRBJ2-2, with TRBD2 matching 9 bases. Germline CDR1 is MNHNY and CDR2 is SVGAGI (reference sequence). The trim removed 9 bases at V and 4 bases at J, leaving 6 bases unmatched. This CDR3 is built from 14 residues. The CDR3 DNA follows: TGTGCCAGTGGACTAGCGAAGACCACCGGGGAGCTGTTTTTT. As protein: CASGLAKTTGELFF.

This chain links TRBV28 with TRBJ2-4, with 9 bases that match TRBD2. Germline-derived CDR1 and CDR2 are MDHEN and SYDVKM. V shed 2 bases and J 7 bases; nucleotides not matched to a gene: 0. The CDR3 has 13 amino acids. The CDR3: CASSLTSGNIQYF. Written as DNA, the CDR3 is TGTGCCAGCAGTTTAACTAGCGGGAACATTCAGTACTTC.

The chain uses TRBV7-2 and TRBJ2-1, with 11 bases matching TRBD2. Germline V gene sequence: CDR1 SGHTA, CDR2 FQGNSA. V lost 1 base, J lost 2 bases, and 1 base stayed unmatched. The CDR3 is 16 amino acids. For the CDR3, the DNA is TGTGCCAGCAGCTTAGTAGCGGGGGGGACCTACAATGAGCAGTTCTTC. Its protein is CASSLVAGGTYNEQFF.

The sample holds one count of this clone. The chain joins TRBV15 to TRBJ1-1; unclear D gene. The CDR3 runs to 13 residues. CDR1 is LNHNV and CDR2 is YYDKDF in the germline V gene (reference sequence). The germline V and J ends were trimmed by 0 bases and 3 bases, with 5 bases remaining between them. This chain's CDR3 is CATSRDQDTEAFF. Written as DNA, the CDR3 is TGTGCCACCAGCAGAGATCAAGACACTGAAGCTTTCTTT.

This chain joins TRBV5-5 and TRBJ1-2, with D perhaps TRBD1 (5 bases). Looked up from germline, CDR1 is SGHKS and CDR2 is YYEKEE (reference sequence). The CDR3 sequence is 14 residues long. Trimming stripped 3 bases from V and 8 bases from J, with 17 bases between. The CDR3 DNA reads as TGTGCCAGCAGCTGGGGCACAGGCCCGTTCGGCTACACCTTC. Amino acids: CASSWGTGPFGYTF. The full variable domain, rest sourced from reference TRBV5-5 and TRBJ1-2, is DAGVTQSPTHLIKTRGQQVTLRCSPISGHKSVSWYQQVLGQGPQFIFQYYEKEERGRGNFPDRFSARQFPNYSSELNVNALLLGDSALYLCASSWGTGPFGYTFGSGTRLTVV.

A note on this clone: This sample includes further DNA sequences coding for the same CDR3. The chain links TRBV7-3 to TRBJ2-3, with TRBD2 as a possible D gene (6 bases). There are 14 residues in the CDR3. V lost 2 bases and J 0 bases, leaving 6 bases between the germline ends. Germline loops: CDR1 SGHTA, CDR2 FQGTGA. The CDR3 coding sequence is TGTGCCAGCAGCTTAGGGACTAGCACAGATACGCAGTATTTT. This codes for CASSLGTSTDTQYF.

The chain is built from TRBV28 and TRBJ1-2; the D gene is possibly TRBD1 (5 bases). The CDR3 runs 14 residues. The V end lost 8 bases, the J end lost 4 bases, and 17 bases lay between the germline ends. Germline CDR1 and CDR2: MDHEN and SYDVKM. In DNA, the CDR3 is TGTGCCAGCGTAGATGGGGGTGCCGTCTATGGCTACACCTTC. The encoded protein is CASVDGGAVYGYTF.

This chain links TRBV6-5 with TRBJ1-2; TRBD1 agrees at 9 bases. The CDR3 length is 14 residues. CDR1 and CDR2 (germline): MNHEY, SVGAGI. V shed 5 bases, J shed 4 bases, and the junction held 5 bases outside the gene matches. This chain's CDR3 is CASSEGQGPYGYTF. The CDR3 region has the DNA TGTGCCAGCAGTGAGGGACAGGGACCCTATGGCTACACCTTC.

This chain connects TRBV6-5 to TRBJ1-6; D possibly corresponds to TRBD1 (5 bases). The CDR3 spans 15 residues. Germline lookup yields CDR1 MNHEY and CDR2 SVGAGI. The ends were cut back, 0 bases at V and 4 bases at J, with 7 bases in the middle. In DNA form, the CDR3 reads TGTGCCAGCAGTTACTCGACAGCTTATAATTCACCCCTCCACTTT. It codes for CASSYSTAYNSPLHF.

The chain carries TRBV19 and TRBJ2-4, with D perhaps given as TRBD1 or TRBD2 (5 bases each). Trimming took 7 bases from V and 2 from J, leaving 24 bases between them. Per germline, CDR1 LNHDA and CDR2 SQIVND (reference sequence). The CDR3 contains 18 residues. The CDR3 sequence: CASTTTGTDTRSKNIQYF. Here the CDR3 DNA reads TGTGCCAGTACCACCACCGGGACCGATACGAGGTCCAAAAACATTCAGTACTTC.

This CDR3 is CASSLSNTGELFF. In DNA, the CDR3 is TGTGCCAGCAGCCTCTCGAACACCGGGGAGCTGTTTTTT. The chain couples TRBV11-2 to TRBJ2-2; D is undetermined. Germline V gene lookup returns CDR1 SGHAT and CDR2 FQNNGV. The CDR3 contains 13 residues. V was cut by 5 bases and J by 0 bases, with 4 bases left in between. Full variable domain (missing parts from reference TRBV11-2 and TRBJ2-2): EAGVAQSPRYKIIEKRQSVAFWCNPISGHATLYWYQQILGQGPKLLIQFQNNGVVDDSQLPKDRFSAERLKGVDSTLKIQPAKLEDSAVYLCASSLSNTGELFFGEGSRLTVL.

CDR3 sequence: CASSEGISNQPQHF. CDR3 in DNA: TGTGCCAGCAGTGAAGGGATTAGCAATCAGCCCCAGCATTTT. V and J are TRBV6-1 and TRBJ1-5; D remains ambiguous. Trimming stripped 1 base from V and 0 bases from J, with 4 bases between. This CDR3 has 14 residues. The germline V gene encodes CDR1 MNHNS and CDR2 SASEGT.

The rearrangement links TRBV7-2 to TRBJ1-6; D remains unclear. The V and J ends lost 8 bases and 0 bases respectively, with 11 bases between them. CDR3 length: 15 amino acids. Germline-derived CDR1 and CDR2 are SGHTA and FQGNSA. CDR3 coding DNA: TGTGCCAGCTGCAGCGCAAGCTCCTATAATTCACCCCTCCACTTT. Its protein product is CASCSASSYNSPLHF.

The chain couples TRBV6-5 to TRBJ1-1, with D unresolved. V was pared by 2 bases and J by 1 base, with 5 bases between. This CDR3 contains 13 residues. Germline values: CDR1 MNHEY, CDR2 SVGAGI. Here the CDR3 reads CASSYQANTEAFF. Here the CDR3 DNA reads TGTGCCAGCAGTTACCAGGCGAACACTGAAGCTTTCTTT.

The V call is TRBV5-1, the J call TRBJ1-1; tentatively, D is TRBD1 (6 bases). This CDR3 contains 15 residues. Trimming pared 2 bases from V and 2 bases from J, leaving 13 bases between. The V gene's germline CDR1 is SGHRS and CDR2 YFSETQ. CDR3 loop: CASSFAGGTNTEAFF. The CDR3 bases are TGCGCCAGCAGCTTTGCCGGGGGCACCAACACTGAAGCTTTCTTT.

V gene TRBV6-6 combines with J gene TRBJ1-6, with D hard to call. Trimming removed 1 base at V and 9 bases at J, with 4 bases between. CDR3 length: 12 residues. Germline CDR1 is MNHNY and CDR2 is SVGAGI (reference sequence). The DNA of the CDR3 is TGTGCCAGCAGTTACTTTCCTTCACCCCTCCACTTT. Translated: CASSYFPSPLHF.

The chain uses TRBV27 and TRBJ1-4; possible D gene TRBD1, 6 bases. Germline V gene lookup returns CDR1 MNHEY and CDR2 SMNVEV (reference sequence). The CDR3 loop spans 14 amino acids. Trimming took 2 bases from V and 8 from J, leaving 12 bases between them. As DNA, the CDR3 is TGTGCCAGCAGTTTAAATCAGGGGTCGGAAAAACTGTTTTTT. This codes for CASSLNQGSEKLFF. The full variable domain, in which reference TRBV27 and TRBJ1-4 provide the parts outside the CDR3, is EAQVTQNPRYLITVTGKKLTVTCSQNMNHEYMSWYRQDPGLGLRQIYYSMNVEVTDKGDVPEGYKVSRKEKRNFPLILESPSPNQTSLYFCASSLNQGSEKLFFGSGTQLSVL.

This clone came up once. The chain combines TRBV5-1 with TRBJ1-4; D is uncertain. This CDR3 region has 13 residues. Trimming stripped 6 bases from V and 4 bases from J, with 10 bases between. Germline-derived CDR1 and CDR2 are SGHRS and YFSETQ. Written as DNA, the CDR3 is TGCGCCAGCACCCCGGGCCTTAATGAAAAACTGTTTTTT. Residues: CASTPGLNEKLFF.

Here the CDR3 DNA reads TGTGCCAGCGGCAAACAGGGGGCTCACGAGCAGTACTTC. This codes for CASGKQGAHEQYF. This chain links TRBV28 with TRBJ2-7; 9 nucleotides match TRBD1. This CDR3 has 13 residues. The V segment lost 8 bases and the J segment 5 bases; nucleotides outside the gene matches: 7. Germline CDR1 is MDHEN and CDR2 is SYDVKM.

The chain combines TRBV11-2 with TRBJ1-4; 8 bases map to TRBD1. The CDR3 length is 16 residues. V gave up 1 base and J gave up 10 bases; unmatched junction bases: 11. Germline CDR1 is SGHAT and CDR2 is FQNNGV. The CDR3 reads CASSLGRQGSEGKLFF. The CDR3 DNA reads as TGTGCCAGCAGCTTAGGACGACAGGGGAGCGAAGGAAAACTGTTTTTT.

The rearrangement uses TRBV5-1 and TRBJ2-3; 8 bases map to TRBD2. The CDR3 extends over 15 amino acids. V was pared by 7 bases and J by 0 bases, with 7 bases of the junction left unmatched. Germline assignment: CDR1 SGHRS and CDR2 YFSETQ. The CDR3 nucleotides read TGCGCCAGCCACGTCACTAGCGGCAGCACAGATACGCAGTATTTT. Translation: CASHVTSGSTDTQYF.

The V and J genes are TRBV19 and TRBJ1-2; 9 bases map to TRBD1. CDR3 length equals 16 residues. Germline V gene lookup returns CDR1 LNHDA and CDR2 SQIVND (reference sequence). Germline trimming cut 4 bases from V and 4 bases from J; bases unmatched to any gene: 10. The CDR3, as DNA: TGTGCCAGTAGTACAAGGACAGGGGCAAGCTTCTATGGCTACACCTTC. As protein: CASSTRTGASFYGYTF. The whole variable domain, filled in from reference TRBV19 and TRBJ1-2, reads DGGITQSPKYLFRKEGQNVTLSCEQNLNHDAMYWYRQDPGQGLRLIYYSQIVNDFQKGDIAEGYSVSREKKESFPLTVTSAQKNPTAFYLCASSTRTGASFYGYTFGSGTRLTVV.

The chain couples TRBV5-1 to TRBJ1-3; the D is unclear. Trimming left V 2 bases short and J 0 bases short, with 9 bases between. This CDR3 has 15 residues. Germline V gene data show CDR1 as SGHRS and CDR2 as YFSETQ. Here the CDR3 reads CASSFGRDSGNTIYF. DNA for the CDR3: TGCGCCAGCAGCTTCGGCAGAGACTCTGGAAACACCATATATTTT.

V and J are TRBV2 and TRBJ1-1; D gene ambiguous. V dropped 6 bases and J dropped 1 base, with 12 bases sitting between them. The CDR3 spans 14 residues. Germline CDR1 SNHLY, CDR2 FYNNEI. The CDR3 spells CASSVYYSNTEAFF. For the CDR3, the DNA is TGTGCCAGCAGCGTCTACTATTCGAACACTGAAGCTTTCTTT.